The entry below describes one T cell receptor beta chain. Its target is unknown. TCRdb's table, derived via immunoSEQ multiplex PCR, lists solely in-frame clones and lacks some. The sample contains around 75,000 clones, 90% of which appear only once. Collection occurred without any documented infections or immune events in donors. This sample was included in a study of identifying expanded T cells in peripheral blood. Whole-study findings and limits: Variance in clone template counts between approximately two-week samples significantly increased with total template count across all healthy donors. About 1.3 clones differed between technical replicates, versus about 15 and 19 over time.

Sequencing was performed on blood. The receptor's source is a person aged 18 to 69 in good health.

As DNA, the CDR3 is TGTGCCAGCAGCCCTCGAATGGCAACTGGGGACGAGCAGTACTTC. It specifies CASSPRMATGDEQYF. The rearrangement links TRBV12-1 to TRBJ2-7. TRBV12-1 represents a pseudogene. This CDR3 spans 15 amino acids.